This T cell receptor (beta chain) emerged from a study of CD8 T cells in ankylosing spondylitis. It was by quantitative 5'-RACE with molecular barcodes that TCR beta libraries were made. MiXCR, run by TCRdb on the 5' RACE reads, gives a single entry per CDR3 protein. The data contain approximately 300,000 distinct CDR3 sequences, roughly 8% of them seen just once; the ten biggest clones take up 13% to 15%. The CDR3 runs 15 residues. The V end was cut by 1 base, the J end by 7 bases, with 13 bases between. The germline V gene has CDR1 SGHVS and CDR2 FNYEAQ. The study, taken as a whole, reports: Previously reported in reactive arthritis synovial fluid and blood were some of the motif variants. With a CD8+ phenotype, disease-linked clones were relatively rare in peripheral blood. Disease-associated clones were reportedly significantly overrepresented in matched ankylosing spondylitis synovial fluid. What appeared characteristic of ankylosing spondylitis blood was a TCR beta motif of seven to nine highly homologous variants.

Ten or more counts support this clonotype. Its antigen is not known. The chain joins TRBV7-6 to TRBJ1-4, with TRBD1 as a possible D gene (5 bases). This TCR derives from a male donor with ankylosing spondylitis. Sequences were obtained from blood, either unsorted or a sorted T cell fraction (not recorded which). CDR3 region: CASSLGVGGAEKLFF. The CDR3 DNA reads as TGTGCCAGCAGCTTAGGGGTAGGAGGGGCTGAAAAACTGTTTTTT.